The rows below give T cell receptor beta chains drawn from one sample of a study of CD8+ T cells in alopecia areata. Data came from immunoSEQ multiplex PCR; TCRdb stores just in-frame clones and leaves some out. The sample consists of 120,000 or so clones, under 40% of them appearing once. The sequenced sample was CD4+ T cells sorted from blood. The source is a human donor with alopecia areata. The CDR3 runs from the conserved cysteine through the conserved F or W. A D gene is named only where the DNA matches it firmly. Only part of the rows carry a size: once, few, many, or a class if the clone is expanded.

j_gene,d_gene,abundance,v_gene,CDR3nt,CDR3aa
TRBJ2-7,.,.,TRBV20-1,TGCAGTGCTGCCCGGGGTGGGGAGCAGTACTTC,CSAARGGEQYF
TRBJ1-1,.,once,TRBV2,TGTGCCAGCACCAAGGGTATGAACACTGAAGCTTTCTTT,CASTKGMNTEAFF
TRBJ1-2,TRBD1,.,TRBV2,TGTGCCAGCAGTGAAGGACAGGGAGGAGGCTACACCTTC,CASSEGQGGGYTF
TRBJ2-1,TRBD1,.,TRBV4-3,TGCGCCAGCAGCCAGAGGGGGCCCCCTTACAATGAGCAGTTCTTC,CASSQRGPPYNEQFF
TRBJ1-2,.,.,TRBV7-2,TGTGCCAGCAGCTTAGCTCCCAGGCAGGCCTATGGCTACACCTTC,CASSLAPRQAYGYTF
TRBJ1-6,TRBD1,.,TRBV5-1,TGCGCCAGCAGCGAGGGACAGGGTATCGGACCCCTCCACTTT,CASSEGQGIGPLHF
TRBJ2-2,TRBD2,.,TRBV6-5,TGTGCCAGCAGTTACGCACTAGCGGCGAACACCGGGGAGCTGTTTTTT,CASSYALAANTGELFF
TRBJ1-1,.,.,TRBV29-1,TGCAGCGTTGATCGGGTAAGGAACACTGAAGCTTTCTTT,CSVDRVRNTEAFF
TRBJ2-7,.,.,TRBV6-5,TGTGCCAGCAGTTACTCGCGGGACCGCTACGAGCAGTACTTC,CASSYSRDRYEQYF
TRBJ1-1,TRBD1,.,TRBV7-9,TGTGCCAGCAGCGCACAGGGGGCGCGGGGAGCTTTCTTT,CASSAQGARGAFF
TRBJ1-1,.,few,TRBV29-1,TGCAGCGGTGAGGCCTTCGATGTGGGGCAAGGGGCTTTCTTT,CSGEAFDVGQGAFF
TRBJ1-2,.,.,TRBV27,TGTGCCAGCAGTTTGAAGGGTATCAGTAGCTATGGCTACACCTTC,CASSLKGISSYGYTF
TRBJ2-5,.,few,TRBV7-9,TGTGCCAGCAGCGCGGGGCAGCAAGAGACCCAGTACTTC,CASSAGQQETQYF
TRBJ2-2,.,few,TRBV9,TGTGCCAGCGGGATAGCGGACACCGGGGAGCTGTTTTTT,CASGIADTGELFF
TRBJ2-1,.,.,TRBV7-2,TGTGCCAGCAGCCCTCAATCGAGAGGGGAGCAGTTCTTC,CASSPQSRGEQFF
TRBJ1-6,TRBD1,.,TRBV5-1,TGCGCCAGCAGCTTGGCTCAAGGGACAGGGGTATCACCCCTCCACTTT,CASSLAQGTGVSPLHF
TRBJ2-7,.,few,TRBV7-9,TGTGCCAGCAGCTTAGAGACAGTCTCCTACGAGCAGTACTTC,CASSLETVSYEQYF
TRBJ2-3,.,.,TRBV5-1,TGCGCCAGCTCCGGGACGGACACAGATACGCAGTATTTT,CASSGTDTDTQYF
TRBJ1-5,.,.,TRBV7-2,TGTGCCAGCAGCTTGGCTCACACTGGCGGCCAGCCCCAGCATTTT,CASSLAHTGGQPQHF
TRBJ1-2,.,few,TRBV29-1,TGCAGCGACCAAACAGGGTTTGGCTACACCTTC,CSDQTGFGYTF
TRBJ2-2,.,.,TRBV6-1,TGTGCCAGCAGTGATGAGGGTTGGGCCGGGGAGCTGTTTTTT,CASSDEGWAGELFF
TRBJ1-2,.,.,TRBV10-3,TGTGCCATCACCCCACAGGATAACTATGGCTACACCTTC,CAITPQDNYGYTF
TRBJ1-5,.,.,TRBV4-1,TGCGCCAGCAGCCAACCCCACCAGAATCAGCCCCAGCATTTT,CASSQPHQNQPQHF
TRBJ2-3,TRBD1,.,TRBV6-5,TGTGCCAGCAACGGACAGGGAGGTACGCAGTATTTT,CASNGQGGTQYF
TRBJ2-6,TRBD1,few,TRBV11-2,TGTGCCAGCAGCGTCGGGACAGGGGCTGGGGCCAACGTCCTGACTTTC,CASSVGTGAGANVLTF
TRBJ1-2,TRBD1,few,TRBV14,TGTGCCAGCAGCCAGCGAGGGGGGCCTTTAGCCGGGACAGGAGGCTACACCTTC,CASSQRGGPLAGTGGYTF
TRBJ2-3,TRBD1,.,TRBV9,TGTGCCAGCAGCGTAGGTAGGACAGGGGGCAGCGATACGCAGTATTTT,CASSVGRTGGSDTQYF
TRBJ2-1,.,few,TRBV5-1,TGCGCCAGCAGCTTGGATAGGGCCTACAATGAGCAGTTCTTC,CASSLDRAYNEQFF
TRBJ2-7,.,.,TRBV9,TGTGCCAGCAGCCTACAGGGTTTCTCCGGCGAGCAGTACTTC,CASSLQGFSGEQYF
TRBJ2-7,.,few,TRBV5-1,TGCGCCAGCAGCCCTAGACAGGACTCCTACGAGCAGTACTTC,CASSPRQDSYEQYF
TRBJ2-3,.,few,TRBV28,TGTGCCAGCAGTCTCCCCTGGGCTAGCGAAACAGATACGCAGTATTTT,CASSLPWASETDTQYF
TRBJ1-1,.,few,TRBV29-1,TGCAGCGTTGTGTGGGGGACGAACACTGAAGCTTTCTTT,CSVVWGTNTEAFF
TRBJ2-7,TRBD2,few,TRBV30,TGTGCCTGGAGTACCGGACTAGCGGGCTACGAGCAGTACTTC,CAWSTGLAGYEQYF
TRBJ2-7,TRBD2,.,TRBV30,TGTGCCTGGGTTAGCGGGAGGTCCTCCTACGAGCAGTACTTC,CAWVSGRSSYEQYF
TRBJ1-2,.,.,TRBV7-9,TGTGCCAGCAGTCGTAATTCACAGGGCTACACCTTC,CASSRNSQGYTF
TRBJ1-2,TRBD1,.,TRBV5-4,TGTGCCAGCAGCTCACAGGGGGCTGGGTATGGCTACACCTTC,CASSSQGAGYGYTF
TRBJ2-3,TRBD2,few,TRBV7-3,TGTGCCAGCAGCCCCCGGACTAGAAACACAGATACGCAGTATTTT,CASSPRTRNTDTQYF
TRBJ2-4,TRBD1,.,TRBV5-1,TGCGCCAGCAGCTACGGACAGGGCGGGAACATTCAGTACTTC,CASSYGQGGNIQYF
TRBJ1-1,.,.,TRBV29-1,TGCAGCGTTGAAGGTACTATGGGGGGCACTGAAGCTTTCTTT,CSVEGTMGGTEAFF
TRBJ2-3,.,.,TRBV29-1,TGCAGCGTTGAGGAGGGGCTGGGCACAGATACGCAGTATTTT,CSVEEGLGTDTQYF
TRBJ1-4,TRBD1,.,TRBV29-1,TGCAGCGCTACACAGGGGGCTAATGAAAAACTGTTTTTT,CSATQGANEKLFF
TRBJ2-2,TRBD2,.,TRBV2,TGTGCCAGCAGGAGCCTAGCGGGAGGAGTGATCACCGGGGAGCTGTTTTTT,CASRSLAGGVITGELFF
TRBJ2-1,.,few,TRBV19,TGTGCCAGTAGTTCCCCCTCTGGACGGTACAATGAGCAGTTCTTC,CASSSPSGRYNEQFF
TRBJ2-7,TRBD1,.,TRBV7-2,TGTGCCAGCAGCCGACAGGGGACCTACGAGCAGTACTTC,CASSRQGTYEQYF
TRBJ2-3,.,.,TRBV30,TGTGCCTGGAGTGTTCTCACAGATACGCAGTATTTT,CAWSVLTDTQYF
TRBJ2-2,TRBD2,few,TRBV2,TGTGCCAGCACTCCCAGGAGCGGGAGCACCGGGGAGCTGTTTTTT,CASTPRSGSTGELFF
TRBJ2-7,.,.,TRBV11-2,TGTGCCAGCAGCTCCGGGATCCTGGCCTACGAGCAGTACTTC,CASSSGILAYEQYF
TRBJ2-3,.,.,TRBV11-2,TGTGCCAGCAGCTTAAGGCAGAGCACAGATACGCAGTATTTT,CASSLRQSTDTQYF
TRBJ2-7,.,few,TRBV29-1,TGCAGCGTTGCGGTCAGGGCAAGCTCCTACGAGCAGTACTTC,CSVAVRASSYEQYF
TRBJ2-3,.,.,TRBV5-6,TGTGCCAGCAGCATATTCAGGGGAGTAAAGACAGATACGCAGTATTTT,CASSIFRGVKTDTQYF
TRBJ2-2,TRBD2,.,TRBV30,TGTGCCTGGGGTGGACTAGCGGGAGGACCCGACACCGGGGAGCTGTTTTTT,CAWGGLAGGPDTGELFF